This record covers a single TCR beta chain. The data stem from a study of blood T cell repertoires in COVID-19. Looking at the study overall: COVID-19 samples collected from the United States, Italy and Spain covered acute and convalescent phases.

The V segment lost 8 bases and the J segment 7 bases; nucleotides outside the gene matches: 13. CDR1 is MGHDK and CDR2 is SYGVNS in the germline V gene. This CDR3 has 14 residues. Profiled with immunoSEQ multiplex PCR; TCRdb holds only in-frame clones, not every one. The sample gives tens of thousands of clones, roughly 88% of which show up once; under 6.5% is in the top ten. J is TRBJ2-7 and V is TRBV25-1, with 8 bases fitting TRBD1. The sample taken for sequencing was peripheral blood. This receptor was obtained from a man aged 45-65 years with active COVID-19. CDR3 DNA: TGTGCCAGCTCTTGGGGGACAGGAAGGAGGGAGCAGTACTTC. Translated, it gives CASSWGTGRREQYF.